These 9 T cell receptor beta chains were all obtained from the same sample, sequenced in a study of blood T cell repertoires in COVID-19. Using immunoSEQ multiplex PCR, the repertoire was profiled, and TCRdb retains in-frame clones only, with some absent. The data show 200,000 to 250,000 clones, 75% to 90% seen once. Sequencing was performed on PBMCs or T cells enriched from blood (not recorded which). These receptors were collected from a woman in her 30s who had been exposed to COVID-19.

The CDR3 nucleotides are TGTGCCAGCTCAGTATTGGGACTCACTGGGGAAGCTTTCTTT. Translated: CASSVLGLTGEAFF. The V gene is TRBV18, the J gene TRBJ1-1, with D tentatively TRBD1 (5 bases). The V end lost 5 bases, the J end lost 8 bases, and 18 bases lay between the germline ends. The germline CDR1 and CDR2 sequences are KGHSH and LQKENI. The CDR3 totals 14 residues.

This sequence joins TRBV15 and TRBJ2-6; D gene uncertain. The ends were cut back, 1 base at V and 11 bases at J, with 3 bases in the middle. CDR1 and CDR2 (germline): LNHNV, YYDKDF (reference sequence). This CDR3 is 11 amino acids long. In nucleotides, the CDR3 is TGTGCCACCAGCAGAGGAGACGTCCTGACTTTC. Translated, it gives CATSRGDVLTF.

The chain uses TRBV5-1 and TRBJ1-4; weak D call: TRBD1 (5 bases). There are 15 residues in the CDR3. CDR1 SGHRS and CDR2 YFSETQ come from the germline V gene. V dropped 0 bases and J dropped 3 bases, with 9 bases sitting between them. CDR3 loop: CASSLGSGANEKLFF. The CDR3 DNA reads TGCGCCAGCAGCTTGGGATCGGGGGCTAATGAAAAACTGTTTTTT. Full variable domain (rest looked up from reference TRBV5-1 and TRBJ1-4): KAGVTQTPRYLIKTRGQQVTLSCSPISGHRSVSWYQQTPGQGLQFLFEYFSETQRNKGNFPGRFSGRQFSNSRSEMNVSTLELGDSALYLCASSLGSGANEKLFFGSGTQLSVL.

J is TRBJ1-2 and V is TRBV2, with 8 bases fitting TRBD1. Germline CDR1 is SNHLY and CDR2 is FYNNEI. CDR3 size: 15 residues. J lost 8 bases, V lost 3 bases, and 11 bases had no gene match. The CDR3 spells CASSEVQGAGAGYTF. In DNA, the CDR3 is TGTGCCAGCAGTGAGGTGCAGGGGGCGGGAGCGGGCTACACCTTC.

This clone has only one observation. CDR3 loop: CASGTRGQGEKLFF. DNA of the CDR3: TGTGCTAGTGGTACCAGGGGGCAGGGGGAAAAACTGTTTTTT. The rearrangement uses TRBV12-5 and TRBJ1-4, with 8 bases lining up with TRBD1. Looked up from germline, CDR1 is LGHNT and CDR2 is FRNRAP. The CDR3 covers 14 residues. Unmatched junction bases numbered 7, after V lost 5 bases and J lost 8 bases.

The gene calls are TRBV6-2 or TRBV6-3 and TRBJ2-1; 13 bases agree with TRBD2. Germline V gene sequence: CDR1 MNHEY, CDR2 SVGEGT. The CDR3 has 16 amino acids. The trim removed 6 bases at V and 6 bases at J, leaving 8 bases unmatched. CDR3: CASRPRLAGGGNEQFF. The CDR3, as DNA: TGTGCCAGCAGACCTCGACTAGCGGGAGGCGGCAATGAGCAGTTCTTC.

The CDR3, as DNA: TGTGCCAGCAGCGTCGGGACTAGCGGGCGGTACAATGAGCAGTTCTTC. Translating it yields CASSVGTSGRYNEQFF. The chain employs TRBV4-2 and TRBJ2-1; TRBD2 agrees at 12 bases. CDR1 and CDR2 (germline): LGHNA, YNFKEQ. V trimming: 5 bases; J trimming: 4 bases; junction bases outside the gene matches: 6. CDR3 length: 16 amino acids.

The gene calls are TRBV28 and TRBJ2-5; D is unresolved. V was cut by 8 bases and J by 5 bases, with 6 bases left in between. Germline V gene lookup returns CDR1 MDHEN and CDR2 SYDVKM. The CDR3 spans 10 residues. The DNA for the CDR3 is TGTGCCAGCCAACACGAGACCCAGTACTTC. Its translation is CASQHETQYF. Filled out from reference TRBV28 and TRBJ2-5, the complete variable domain reads DVKVTQSSRYLVKRTGEKVFLECVQDMDHENMFWYRQDPGLGLRLIYFSYDVKMKEKGDIPEGYSVSREKKERFSLILESASTNQTSMYLCASQHETQYFGPGTRLLVL.

On this clone: The same CDR3 is also encoded by other DNA sequences in this sample. The chain is built from TRBV30 and TRBJ1-2; perhaps TRBD1 as D (5 bases). Deletions cut 5 bases from V and 4 bases from J, with 11 bases between. The CDR3 loop spans 12 amino acids. Germline values: CDR1 GTSNPN, CDR2 SVGIG (reference sequence). In DNA, the CDR3 is TGTGCCTGGTCCGGACAAGTCTATGGCTACACCTTC. It translates to CAWSGQVYGYTF.